The clone carrying this T cell receptor beta chain was seen only once. The data are from a study of blood T cell repertoires in COVID-19. Some clones are missing from TCRdb's copy, which holds only in-frame ones; the method was immunoSEQ multiplex PCR. The sample has about 440,000 clones; 90% are singletons. Germline CDR1 MDHEN, CDR2 SYDVKM. Trimming removed 6 bases at V and 1 base at J, with 10 bases between. This CDR3 is built from 14 residues. The sequence was obtained from a young man who had recovered from COVID-19. Material for sequencing was PBMCs or T cells enriched from blood (not recorded which). The V call is TRBV28, the J call TRBJ1-3; D gene uncertain. CDR3 amino acids: CASSEPGSGNTIYF. The CDR3 coding sequence is TGTGCCAGCAGCGAACCGGGATCTGGAAACACCATATATTTT.